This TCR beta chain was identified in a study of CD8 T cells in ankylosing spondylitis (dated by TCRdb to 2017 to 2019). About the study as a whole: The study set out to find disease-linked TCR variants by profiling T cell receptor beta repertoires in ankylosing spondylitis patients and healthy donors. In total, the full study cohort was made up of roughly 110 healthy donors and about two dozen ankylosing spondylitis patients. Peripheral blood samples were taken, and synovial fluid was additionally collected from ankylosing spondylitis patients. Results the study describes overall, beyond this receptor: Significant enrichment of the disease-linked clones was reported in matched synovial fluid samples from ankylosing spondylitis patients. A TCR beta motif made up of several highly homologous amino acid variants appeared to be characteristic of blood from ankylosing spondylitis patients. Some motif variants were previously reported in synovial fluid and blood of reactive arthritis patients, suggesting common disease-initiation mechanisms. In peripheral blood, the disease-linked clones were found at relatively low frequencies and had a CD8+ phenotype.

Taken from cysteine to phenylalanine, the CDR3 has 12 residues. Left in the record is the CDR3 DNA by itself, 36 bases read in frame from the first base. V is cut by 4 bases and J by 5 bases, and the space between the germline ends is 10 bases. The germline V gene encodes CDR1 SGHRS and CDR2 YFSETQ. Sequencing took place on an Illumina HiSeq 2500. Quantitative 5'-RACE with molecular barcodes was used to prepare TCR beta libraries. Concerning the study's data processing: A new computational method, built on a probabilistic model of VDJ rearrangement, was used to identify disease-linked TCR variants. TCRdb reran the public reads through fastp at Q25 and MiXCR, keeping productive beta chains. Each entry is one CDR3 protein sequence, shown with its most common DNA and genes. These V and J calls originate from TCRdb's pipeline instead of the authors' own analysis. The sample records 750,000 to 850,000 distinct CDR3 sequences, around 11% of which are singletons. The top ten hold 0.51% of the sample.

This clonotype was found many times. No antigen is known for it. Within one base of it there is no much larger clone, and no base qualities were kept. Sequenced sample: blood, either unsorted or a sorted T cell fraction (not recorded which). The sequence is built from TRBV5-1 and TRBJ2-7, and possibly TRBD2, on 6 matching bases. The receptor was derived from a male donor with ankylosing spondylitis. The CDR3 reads CASSTSGDEQYF. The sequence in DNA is TGCGCCAGCAGCACCTCGGGGGACGAGCAGTACTTC.